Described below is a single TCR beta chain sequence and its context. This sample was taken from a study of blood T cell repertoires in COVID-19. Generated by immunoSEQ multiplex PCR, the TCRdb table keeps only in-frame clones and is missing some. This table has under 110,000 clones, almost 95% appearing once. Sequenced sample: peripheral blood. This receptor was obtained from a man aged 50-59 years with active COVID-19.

In DNA, the CDR3 is TGTGCCAGCTCACCAAGCGGACAGGGTGCAGTGAATGAGCAGTTCTTC. It encodes CASSPSGQGAVNEQFF. The chain employs TRBV18 and TRBJ2-1, with 8 bases that match TRBD1. This CDR3 is 16 amino acids long. The trim removed 2 bases at V and 7 bases at J, leaving 10 bases unmatched. In germline, CDR1 is KGHSH, CDR2 LQKENI.